Presented here are 21 T cell receptor beta chains from one specimen sequenced in a study of cytomegalovirus exposure and HLA in healthy donors. A multiplex PCR was run with 60 Vbeta primers and 13 Jbeta primers. TCRdb keeps only in-frame clones here, not all; method: immunoSEQ multiplex PCR. The sample yields approximately 130,000 clones, more than 80% seen once. Sequencing was performed on PBMCs. These receptor sequences come from a woman younger than 45 in good health and CMV-seropositive.

This chain connects TRBV19 to TRBJ1-1; D is ambiguous. V lost 5 bases and J 0 bases, leaving 13 bases between the germline ends. The germline V gene has CDR1 LNHDA and CDR2 SQIVND (reference sequence). There are 15 residues in the CDR3. CDR3 bases: TGTGCCAGTAGTTCCCTGGCCCTTATGAACACTGAAGCTTTCTTT. Its protein product is CASSSLALMNTEAFF.

The chain employs TRBV19 and TRBJ2-5, with 7 bases that match TRBD2. The CDR3 spans 14 residues. With 5 bases clipped from V and 5 bases from J, the junction kept 8 bases outside the gene matches. Per germline, CDR1 LNHDA and CDR2 SQIVND (reference sequence). The CDR3 DNA follows: TGTGCCAGTAGTGCAGGACTAGACGGGGAGACCCAGTACTTC. It specifies CASSAGLDGETQYF.

The rearrangement joins TRBV19 to TRBJ1-1; tentative D call: TRBD1 (5 bases). The CDR3 sequence is 13 residues long. Germline V gene data show CDR1 as LNHDA and CDR2 as SQIVND (reference sequence). The V end lost 5 bases, the J end lost 1 base, and 8 bases lay between the germline ends. CDR3 region: CASSEQGNTEAFF. The CDR3, as DNA: TGTGCCAGTAGTGAGCAGGGGAACACTGAAGCTTTCTTT.

This clone was picked up one time. V is TRBV5-5 and J is TRBJ1-2; D is unclear. Trimming shortened V by 2 bases and J by 2 bases, and 10 bases separated the two germline ends. The CDR3 runs to 14 residues. The germline V gene encodes CDR1 SGHKS and CDR2 YYEKEE (reference sequence). CDR3 sequence reads: CASSFNSFNYGYTF. The CDR3 DNA reads as TGTGCCAGCAGCTTCAACAGTTTCAACTATGGCTACACCTTC.

This clone has just a few counts. The J gene is TRBJ2-7, the V gene TRBV27; tentatively, D is TRBD2 (5 bases). Per the germline V gene, CDR1 is MNHEY and CDR2 is SMNVEV (reference sequence). V was trimmed by 6 bases and J by 4 bases, leaving 13 bases between them. This CDR3 spans 13 amino acids. The CDR3 region has the DNA TGTGCCAGCAGCCTCGGAGGAGGTTACGAGCAGTACTTC. It codes for CASSLGGGYEQYF.

This chain uses TRBV13 with TRBJ2-2; a possible D gene is TRBD2 (6 bases). Germline CDR1 is PRHDT and CDR2 is FYEKMQ (reference sequence). CDR3 length: 16 residues. Between the trimmed V and J ends, which lost 1 base and 6 bases, there was a span of 15 bases. The CDR3 region has the DNA TGTGCCAGCAGCTTAGCAGGCCATAGCGGCGCCGGGGAGCTGTTTTTT. Translated: CASSLAGHSGAGELFF.

V gene TRBV28 combines with J gene TRBJ2-1, with unresolved D. V shed 4 bases and J shed 9 bases, with 10 bases lying between them. The CDR3 is made up of 12 amino acids. Germline CDR1 MDHEN, CDR2 SYDVKM. The CDR3 protein is CASSSAVPEQFF. CDR3 DNA sequence: TGTGCCAGCAGTTCTGCAGTCCCTGAGCAGTTCTTC. Complete variable domain (other parts from reference TRBV28 and TRBJ2-1): DVKVTQSSRYLVKRTGEKVFLECVQDMDHENMFWYRQDPGLGLRLIYFSYDVKMKEKGDIPEGYSVSREKKERFSLILESASTNQTSMYLCASSSAVPEQFFGPGTRLTVL.

The V and J genes are TRBV27 and TRBJ1-1, with TRBD1 matching over 7 bases. Germline-derived CDR1 and CDR2 are MNHEY and SMNVEV (reference sequence). The CDR3 totals 17 residues. J lost 5 bases, V lost 3 bases, and 15 bases had no gene match. CDR3 DNA: TGTGCCAGCAGTTTGTTTGCGACAGGGTTAATGGGGACTGAAGCTTTCTTT. Protein: CASSLFATGLMGTEAFF.

The count of this clone is one. The chain couples TRBV4-1 to TRBJ2-1; TRBD2 might be the D (6 bases). Looked up from germline, CDR1 is MGHRA and CDR2 is YSYEKL. Trimming removed 0 bases at V and 6 bases at J, with 18 bases between. The CDR3 covers 17 residues. The CDR3 sequence is CASSQEVTRVSGNEQFF. Here the CDR3 DNA reads TGCGCCAGCAGCCAAGAGGTAACCCGGGTTAGCGGCAATGAGCAGTTCTTC.

The chain links TRBV5-1 to TRBJ2-1, with 15 bases that match TRBD2. V was pared by 4 bases and J by 6 bases, with 14 bases of the junction left unmatched. Per the germline V gene, CDR1 is SGHRS and CDR2 is YFSETQ. The CDR3 runs 19 residues. CDR3 in amino acids: CASSVPPGTSGGSINEQFF. As DNA, the CDR3 is TGCGCCAGCAGCGTCCCCCCCGGGACTAGCGGGGGGTCGATCAATGAGCAGTTCTTC.

V usage is TRBV30 and J usage is TRBJ2-1, with D possibly matching TRBD2 (6 bases). This CDR3 has 13 amino acids. CDR1 and CDR2 (germline): GTSNPN, SVGIG (reference sequence). Trimming removed 5 bases from V and 0 bases from J, with 8 bases in between. The DNA of the CDR3 is TGTGCCTGGGCTAGCGACTCCTACAATGAGCAGTTCTTC. Translating gives CAWASDSYNEQFF.

The rearrangement uses TRBV18 and TRBJ2-3; tentative D call: TRBD1 (5 bases). The germline V gene encodes CDR1 KGHSH and CDR2 LQKENI. V was clipped by 8 bases and J by 6 bases, with 12 bases between them. The CDR3 has 12 residues. CDR3 sequence reads: CASQTRADTQYF. CDR3 bases: TGTGCCAGCCAGACCAGGGCGGATACGCAGTATTTT.

V and J are TRBV27 and TRBJ1-1, with 7 positions matching TRBD1. The germline gives CDR1 MNHEY, CDR2 SMNVEV (reference sequence). The trim removed 8 bases at V and 9 bases at J, leaving 12 bases unmatched. There are 13 residues in the CDR3. Written as DNA, the CDR3 is TGTGCCAGCTTTATTGGGAGGACAGGCCAAGCTTTCTTT. Its protein is CASFIGRTGQAFF.

The J gene is TRBJ2-7, the V gene TRBV28, with unresolved D. The V end was cut by 6 bases, the J end by 0 bases, with 15 bases between. This CDR3 region has 15 residues. Looked up from germline, CDR1 is MDHEN and CDR2 is SYDVKM. The CDR3 DNA is TGTGCCAGCAGCCCTACGAGGATTGTCTCCTACGAGCAGTACTTC. It translates to CASSPTRIVSYEQYF.

The DNA for the CDR3 is TGTGCCTGGGACCCGACAGGGGGCTACGAGCAGTACTTC. It specifies CAWDPTGGYEQYF. The gene calls are TRBV30 and TRBJ2-7, with 9 bases identical to TRBD1. V gave up 5 bases and J gave up 3 bases; unmatched junction bases: 5. The CDR3 consists of 13 residues. Germline V gives CDR1 GTSNPN, CDR2 SVGIG (reference sequence). The variable domain in full, with the rest retrieved from reference TRBV30 and TRBJ2-7, is SQTIHQWPATLVQPVGSPLSLECTVEGTSNPNLYWYRQAAGRGLQLLFYSVGIGQISSEVPQNLSASRPQDRQFILSSKKLLLSDSGFYLCAWDPTGGYEQYFGPGTRLTVT.

The J gene is TRBJ2-1, the V gene TRBV9; 7 nucleotides align to TRBD2. The germline gives CDR1 SGDLS, CDR2 YYNGEE. Unmatched junction bases numbered 5, after V lost 1 base and J lost 4 bases. There are 15 residues in the CDR3. The CDR3 DNA reads TGTGCCAGCAGCGTAAGAACGGGAGGATACAATGAGCAGTTCTTC. It encodes CASSVRTGGYNEQFF.

The chain links TRBV9 to TRBJ2-7, with 11 bases that match TRBD2. The CDR3 sequence is 14 residues long. Per the germline V gene, CDR1 is SGDLS and CDR2 is YYNGEE. With V trimmed by 4 bases and J by 3 bases, 3 bases remained unmatched. The DNA of the CDR3 is TGTGCCAGCAGCCTCACTAGCGGGAGCTACGAGCAGTACTTC. This encodes CASSLTSGSYEQYF.

The chain combines TRBV18 with TRBJ2-7; D may be TRBD2 (6 bases). Trimming removed 6 bases from V and 2 bases from J, with 11 bases in between. Per the germline V gene, CDR1 is KGHSH and CDR2 is LQKENI. This CDR3 has 13 amino acids. CDR3 sequence: CASSGTHTYEQYF. The DNA for the CDR3 is TGTGCCAGCTCGGGGACTCACACCTACGAGCAGTACTTC.

V and J are TRBV11-2 and TRBJ2-1; 10 positions match TRBD2. CDR1 and CDR2 (germline): SGHAT, FQNNGV. Trimming took 3 bases from V and 11 from J; bases not matched to a gene: 4. This CDR3 has 13 amino acids. DNA of the CDR3: TGTGCCAGCAGCTTCCTAGCGGGAGTAAAGCAGTTCTTC. The encoded protein is CASSFLAGVKQFF.

The chain links TRBV18 to TRBJ1-2; a possible D gene is TRBD1 (6 bases). V lost 3 bases, J lost 8 bases, and 16 bases lay in between. Germline CDR1 reads KGHSH; CDR2 reads LQKENI. This CDR3 has 14 residues. Here the CDR3 DNA reads TGTGCCAGCTCACCTTCAGGGGACAAAGAAGGCTACACCTTC. Translating it yields CASSPSGDKEGYTF.

The chain uses TRBV5-1 and TRBJ1-1; no reliable D call. Looked up from germline, CDR1 is SGHRS and CDR2 is YFSETQ. This CDR3 has 15 amino acids. Trimming took off 0 bases at V and 5 bases at J, with 14 bases between the two ends. CDR3 amino acids: CASSLAGQKATEAFF. The CDR3 region has the DNA TGCGCCAGCAGCTTGGCTGGGCAAAAGGCGACTGAAGCTTTCTTT.